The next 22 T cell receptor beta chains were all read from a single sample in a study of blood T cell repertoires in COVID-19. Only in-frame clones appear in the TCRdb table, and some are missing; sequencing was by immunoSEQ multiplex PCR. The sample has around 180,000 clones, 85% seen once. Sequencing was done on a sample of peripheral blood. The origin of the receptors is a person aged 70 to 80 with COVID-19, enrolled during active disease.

The DNA for the CDR3 is TGTGCCAGCAGTGAGGGGCGGGGGGAAGAGACCCAGTACTTC. Its translation is CASSEGRGEETQYF. The V gene is TRBV2, the J gene TRBJ2-5; 8 bases are shared with TRBD2. Germline V gene sequence: CDR1 SNHLY, CDR2 FYNNEI. With V trimmed by 3 bases and J by 3 bases, 3 bases remained unmatched. The length of the CDR3 is 14 residues. Drawing the rest from reference TRBV2 and TRBJ2-5, the complete variable domain is EPEVTQTPSHQVTQMGQEVILRCVPISNHLYFYWYRQILGQKVEFLVSFYNNEISEKSEIFDDQFSVERPDGSNFTLKIRSTKLEDSAMYFCASSEGRGEETQYFGPGTRLLVL.

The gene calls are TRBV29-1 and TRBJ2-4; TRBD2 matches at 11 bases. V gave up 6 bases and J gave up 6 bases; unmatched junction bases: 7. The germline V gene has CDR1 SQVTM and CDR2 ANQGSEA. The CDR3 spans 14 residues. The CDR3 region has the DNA TGCAGCGTACGACTAGCGGGGACTGTAAACATTCAGTACTTC. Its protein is CSVRLAGTVNIQYF.

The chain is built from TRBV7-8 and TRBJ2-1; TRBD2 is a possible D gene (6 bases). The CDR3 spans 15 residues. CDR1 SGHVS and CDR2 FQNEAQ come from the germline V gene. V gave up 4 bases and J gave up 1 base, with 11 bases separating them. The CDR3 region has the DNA TGTGCCAGCAGCTATGTGGGACTTTCCTACAATGAGCAGTTCTTC. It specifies CASSYVGLSYNEQFF.

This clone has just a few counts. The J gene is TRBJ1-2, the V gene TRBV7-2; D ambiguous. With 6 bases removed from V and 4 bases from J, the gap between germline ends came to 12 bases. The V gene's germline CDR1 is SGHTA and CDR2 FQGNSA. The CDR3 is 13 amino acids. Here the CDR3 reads CASSQEVLYGYTF. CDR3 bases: TGTGCCAGCAGTCAGGAGGTACTCTATGGCTACACCTTC.

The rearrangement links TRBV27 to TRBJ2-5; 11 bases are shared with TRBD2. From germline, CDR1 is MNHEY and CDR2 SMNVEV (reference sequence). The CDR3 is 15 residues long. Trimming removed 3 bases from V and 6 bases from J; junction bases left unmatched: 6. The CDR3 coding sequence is TGTGCCAGCAGTTTTATAGCGGGAGGGCCGCAGACCCAGTACTTC. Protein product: CASSFIAGGPQTQYF.

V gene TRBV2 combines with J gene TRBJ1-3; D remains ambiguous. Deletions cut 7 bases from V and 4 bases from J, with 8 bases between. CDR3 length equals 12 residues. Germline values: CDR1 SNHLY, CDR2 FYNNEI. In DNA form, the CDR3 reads TGTGCCAGCATGTCCCCGGGAAACACCATATATTTT. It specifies CASMSPGNTIYF.

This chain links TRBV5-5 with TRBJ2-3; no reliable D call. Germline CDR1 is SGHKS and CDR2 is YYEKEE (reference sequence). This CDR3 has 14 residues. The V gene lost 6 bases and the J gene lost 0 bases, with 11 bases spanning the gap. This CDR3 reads CASIDQTSTDTQYF. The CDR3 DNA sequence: TGTGCCAGCATAGATCAGACTAGCACAGATACGCAGTATTTT.

The CDR3 DNA follows: TGTGCCATCAGGGCAACTAATAATTCACCCCTCCACTTT. It encodes CAIRATNNSPLHF. This sequence joins TRBV10-3 and TRBJ1-6, with no clear D. The CDR3 is made up of 13 amino acids. V was cut by 6 bases and J by 5 bases, with 8 bases left in between. Per the germline V gene, CDR1 is ENHRY and CDR2 is SYGVKD.

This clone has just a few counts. CDR3 region: CASSPGQGTRSGANVLTF. CDR3 in DNA: TGTGCCAGCAGCCCGGGCCAGGGGACCCGCTCTGGGGCCAACGTCCTGACTTTC. J is TRBJ2-6 and V is TRBV11-3, with D perhaps TRBD1 (6 bases). V was cut by 5 bases and J by 0 bases, with 17 bases left in between. The CDR3 length is 18 residues. The germline V gene encodes CDR1 SGHNT and CDR2 YENEEA.

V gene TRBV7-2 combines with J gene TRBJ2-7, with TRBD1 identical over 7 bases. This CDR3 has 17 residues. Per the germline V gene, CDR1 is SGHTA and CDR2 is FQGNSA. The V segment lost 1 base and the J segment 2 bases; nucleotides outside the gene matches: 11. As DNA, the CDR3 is TGTGCCAGCAGCTTAGTGTTTATGGGACAGACTACCTACGAGCAGTACTTC. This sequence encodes CASSLVFMGQTTYEQYF.

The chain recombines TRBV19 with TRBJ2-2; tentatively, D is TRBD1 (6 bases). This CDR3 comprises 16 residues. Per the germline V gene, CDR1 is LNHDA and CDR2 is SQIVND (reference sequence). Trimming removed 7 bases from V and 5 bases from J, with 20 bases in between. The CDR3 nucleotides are TGTGCCAGTACCACCCTCGTGGACAGCGCTACCGGGGAGCTGTTTTTT. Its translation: CASTTLVDSATGELFF.

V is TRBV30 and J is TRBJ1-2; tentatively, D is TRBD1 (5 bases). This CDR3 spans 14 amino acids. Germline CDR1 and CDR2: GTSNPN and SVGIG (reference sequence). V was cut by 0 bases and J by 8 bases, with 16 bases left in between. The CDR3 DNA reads TGTGCCTGGAGTGTATTGCCAGGGTCTATGGGCTACACCTTC. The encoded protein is CAWSVLPGSMGYTF.

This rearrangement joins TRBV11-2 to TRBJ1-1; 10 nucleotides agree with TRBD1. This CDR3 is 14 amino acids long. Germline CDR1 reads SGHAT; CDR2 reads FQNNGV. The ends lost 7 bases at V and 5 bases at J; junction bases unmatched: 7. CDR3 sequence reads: CASTRTGGGTEAFF. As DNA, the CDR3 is TGTGCCAGCACCCGGACAGGGGGAGGGACTGAAGCTTTCTTT.

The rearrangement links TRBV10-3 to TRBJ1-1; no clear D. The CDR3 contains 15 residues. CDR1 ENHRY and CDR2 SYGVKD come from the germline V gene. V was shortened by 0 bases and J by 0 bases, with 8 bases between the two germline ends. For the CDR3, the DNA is TGTGCCATCAGTGAGTCGAGACTTCTGAACACTGAAGCTTTCTTT. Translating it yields CAISESRLLNTEAFF.

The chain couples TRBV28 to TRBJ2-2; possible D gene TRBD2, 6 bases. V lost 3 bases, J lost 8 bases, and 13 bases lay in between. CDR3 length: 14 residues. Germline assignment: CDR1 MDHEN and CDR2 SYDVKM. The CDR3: CASSFSGGVGELFF. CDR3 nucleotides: TGTGCCAGCAGTTTTTCCGGAGGGGTAGGGGAGCTGTTTTTT.

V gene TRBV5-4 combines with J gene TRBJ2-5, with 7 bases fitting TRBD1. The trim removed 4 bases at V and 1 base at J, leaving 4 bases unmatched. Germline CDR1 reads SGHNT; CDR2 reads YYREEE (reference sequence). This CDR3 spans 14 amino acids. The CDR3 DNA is TGTGCCAGCAGCCCCGGGACAGCCCAAGAGACCCAGTACTTC. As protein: CASSPGTAQETQYF. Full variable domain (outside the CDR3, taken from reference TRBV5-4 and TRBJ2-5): ETGVTQSPTHLIKTRGQQVTLRCSSQSGHNTVSWYQQALGQGPQFIFQYYREEENGRGNFPPRFSGLQFPNYSSELNVNALELDDSALYLCASSPGTAQETQYFGPGTRLLVL.

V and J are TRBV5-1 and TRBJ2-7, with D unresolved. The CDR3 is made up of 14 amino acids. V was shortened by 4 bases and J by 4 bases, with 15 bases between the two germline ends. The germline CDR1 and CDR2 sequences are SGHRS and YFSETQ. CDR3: CASSPLVSAYEQYF. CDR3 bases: TGCGCCAGCAGCCCGCTAGTTTCTGCGTACGAGCAGTACTTC.

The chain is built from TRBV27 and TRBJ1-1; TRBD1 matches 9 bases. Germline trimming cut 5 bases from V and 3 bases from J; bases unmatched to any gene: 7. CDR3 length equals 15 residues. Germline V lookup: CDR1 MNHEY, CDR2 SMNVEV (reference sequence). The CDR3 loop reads CASSPGQGTYTEAFF. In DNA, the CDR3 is TGTGCCAGCAGTCCGGGACAGGGTACGTACACTGAAGCTTTCTTT.

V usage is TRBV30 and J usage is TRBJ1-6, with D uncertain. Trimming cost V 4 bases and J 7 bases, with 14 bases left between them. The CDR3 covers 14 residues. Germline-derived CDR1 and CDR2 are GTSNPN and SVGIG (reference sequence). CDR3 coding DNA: TGTGCCTGGATAAAAGACTTTTCGAATTCACCCCTCCACTTT. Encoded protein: CAWIKDFSNSPLHF.

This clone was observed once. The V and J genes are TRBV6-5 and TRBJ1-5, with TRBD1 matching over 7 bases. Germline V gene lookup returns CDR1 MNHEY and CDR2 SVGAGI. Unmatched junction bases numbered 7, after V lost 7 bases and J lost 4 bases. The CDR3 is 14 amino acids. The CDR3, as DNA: TGTGCCAGCACAGGGCAGGGGGTAAATCAGCCCCAGCATTTT. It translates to CASTGQGVNQPQHF.

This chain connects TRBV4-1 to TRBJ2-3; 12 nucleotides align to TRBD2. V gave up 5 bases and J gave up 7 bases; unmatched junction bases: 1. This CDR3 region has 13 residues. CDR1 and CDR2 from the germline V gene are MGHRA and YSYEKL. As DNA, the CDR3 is TGCGCCAGCAGCGGACTAGCGGGGAATACGCAGTATTTT. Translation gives CASSGLAGNTQYF.

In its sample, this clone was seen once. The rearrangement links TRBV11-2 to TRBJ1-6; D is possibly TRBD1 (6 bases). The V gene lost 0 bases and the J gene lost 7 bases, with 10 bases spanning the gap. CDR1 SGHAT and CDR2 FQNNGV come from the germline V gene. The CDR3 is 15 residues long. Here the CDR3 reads CASSLDRGVNSPLHF. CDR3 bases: TGTGCCAGCAGCTTAGACAGGGGAGTCAATTCACCCCTCCACTTT.